These T cell receptor beta chains were read from a single sample in a study of Graves' ophthalmopathy and Graves' hyperthyroidism. TCRdb reprocessed the multiplex PCR reads via MiXCR and lists one record per CDR3 protein. The sample shows 650,000 to 800,000 distinct CDR3 sequences, about two fifths of them seen only once. The material sequenced was peripheral blood. The receptors were gathered from an adult man with Graves' ophthalmopathy. Each CDR3 is given with its conserved first and last residue. Each record gives: J gene, D gene, V gene, clone size, CDR3 protein, CDR3 DNA. A D gene is named only where the DNA matches it firmly. Clone size is shown for a subset of rows, as once, few, many or a class of expanded clone.

TRBJ1-1 . TRBV25-1 many CASSDRTLNTEAFF TGTGCCAGCAGTGATCGGACATTGAACACTGAAGCTTTCTTT
TRBJ1-1 TRBD1 TRBV20-1 many CSARRDRANTEAFF TGCAGTGCTAGAAGGGACAGGGCGAACACTGAAGCTTTCTTT
TRBJ2-2 TRBD2 TRBV10-3 many CAIRPEGLAGTGELFF TGTGCCATCAGACCAGAGGGACTAGCGGGAACCGGGGAGCTGTTTTTT
TRBJ2-3 . TRBV7-9 . CASSLTTDVTQYF TGTGCCAGCAGCTTGACGACCGATGTTACGCAGTATTTT
TRBJ2-5 . TRBV24-1 many CATSDRTANKETQYF TGTGCCACCAGTGACCGGACGGCGAATAAAGAGACCCAGTACTTC
TRBJ2-2 . TRBV20-1 few CSARDPRGELFF TGCAGTGCTAGAGATCCGCGCGGGGAGCTGTTTTTT
TRBJ2-3 TRBD2 TRBV29-1 . CSVVAGGGGDTQYF TGCAGCGTTGTAGCGGGAGGGGGTGGAGATACGCAGTATTTT
TRBJ1-6 TRBD1 TRBV10-3 once CAIRGQGSNSPLHF TGTGCCATCAGGGGACAGGGGTCTAATTCACCCCTCCACTTT
TRBJ1-5 . TRBV7-8 many CASSLELGPHQPQHF TGTGCCAGCAGCTTGGAATTAGGACCCCATCAGCCCCAGCATTTT
TRBJ1-1 . TRBV5-5 many CASSLTTLRAEAFF TGTGCCAGCAGCTTAACAACGTTGCGGGCTGAAGCTTTCTTT
TRBJ1-2 TRBD1 TRBV6-5 many CASSKQGAISGGYTF TGTGCCAGCAGTAAACAGGGGGCAATAAGTGGTGGCTACACCTTC
TRBJ1-1 TRBD1 TRBV9 few CASSYSRDRRTEAFF TGTGCCAGCAGTTATTCCCGGGACAGAAGAACTGAAGCTTTCTTT
TRBJ1-5 TRBD1 TRBV20-1 . CSAHVGTAYRGNQPQHF TGCAGTGCCCATGTAGGGACAGCCTACCGGGGCAATCAGCCCCAGCATTTT
TRBJ1-6 . TRBV7-9 many CASSSLHGSPLHF TGTGCCAGCAGCTCCCTTCATGGGTCACCCCTCCACTTT
TRBJ1-1 . TRBV18 . CASSAGQLEAFF TGTGCCAGCTCAGCAGGACAACTTGAAGCTTTCTTT
TRBJ2-1 TRBD2 TRBV19 . CASSIILAGEGVEQFF TGTGCCAGTAGTATAATACTAGCGGGAGAGGGGGTGGAGCAGTTCTTC
TRBJ1-2 . TRBV5-4 . CTSSPGTDRSGYTF TGTACCAGCAGCCCGGGGACGGACCGGAGTGGCTACACCTTC
TRBJ1-5 . TRBV19 many CASRTLHSTGAYQPQHF TGTGCCAGTAGAACCCTCCACTCGACAGGAGCATATCAGCCCCAGCATTTT
TRBJ1-5 . TRBV25-1 . CASSEEGGYRPQHF TGTGCCAGCAGTGAAGAAGGGGGATATCGGCCCCAGCATTTT
TRBJ2-2 . TRBV5-1 many CASSLAGAAGELFF TGCGCCAGCAGCTTGGCGGGGGCCGCCGGGGAGCTGTTTTTT
TRBJ2-5 . TRBV14 many CASSRFRQETQYF TGTGCCAGCAGCCGATTTCGCCAAGAGACCCAGTACTTC
TRBJ2-7 . TRBV4-3 many CASSQGQGGSYEQYF TGCGCCAGCAGCCAAGGCCAAGGGGGTTCCTACGAGCAGTACTTC
TRBJ1-4 . TRBV7-6 many CASSQGRERLFF TGTGCCAGCAGCCAGGGTAGGGAACGACTGTTTTTT
TRBJ2-7 TRBD2 TRBV6-5 . CATARTSDLHEQYF TGTGCCACCGCCAGGACTAGCGACCTCCACGAGCAGTACTTC
TRBJ2-5 . TRBV9 many CASSVAGVQETQYF TGTGCCAGCAGCGTAGCAGGGGTCCAAGAGACCCAGTACTTC
TRBJ1-1 . TRBV9 . CASSYGGATEAFF TGTGCCAGCAGTTACGGGGGAGCCACTGAAGCTTTCTTT
TRBJ2-2 . TRBV19 . CASSIARGQGGELFF TGTGCCAGTAGTATAGCCCGGGGGCAGGGCGGGGAGCTGTTTTTT
TRBJ1-2 . TRBV10-3 many CAISARDTANYGYTF TGTGCCATCAGTGCGCGGGACACAGCTAACTATGGCTACACCTTC
TRBJ1-6 . TRBV7-2 . CASSFGGIYSPLHF TGTGCCAGCAGCTTCGGGGGCATTTATTCACCCCTCCACTTT
TRBJ1-2 . TRBV12-3/TRBV12-4 once CASNSGQGYTF TGTGCCAGCAATTCCGGACAGGGCTACACCTTC
TRBJ1-1 . TRBV7-9 many CASSLPTRGGRGTEAFF TGTGCCAGCAGCTTACCGACCAGGGGAGGGCGAGGGACTGAAGCTTTCTTT
TRBJ2-5 . TRBV19 . CASSTTEQRTQYF TGTGCCAGTAGTACTACTGAACAGCGGACCCAGTACTTC
TRBJ1-1 . TRBV5-6 many CASSLYQTGLRAEAFF TGTGCCAGCAGCTTGTATCAAACAGGGCTTAGGGCTGAAGCTTTCTTT
TRBJ1-5 . TRBV27 many CASSQTYNQPQHF TGTGCCAGCAGTCAGACATACAATCAGCCCCAGCATTTT
TRBJ2-7 . TRBV5-4 . CASSLGQDPTYEQYF TGTGCCAGCAGCTTGGGTCAGGACCCGACCTACGAGCAGTACTTC
TRBJ2-7 TRBD1 TRBV20-1 many CSVPDRVHEQYF TGCAGTGTTCCTGACAGGGTCCACGAGCAGTACTTC
TRBJ1-1 . TRBV29-1 . CSSSRTGNTEAFF TGCAGCAGTTCCCGGACGGGGAACACTGAAGCTTTCTTT
TRBJ1-1 TRBD1 TRBV4-2 few CASRPTGTGGMNTEAFF TGTGCCAGCAGACCCACGGGGACAGGGGGCATGAACACTGAAGCTTTCTTT
TRBJ1-2 . TRBV12-3/TRBV12-4 many CASSLIGLDYGYTF TGTGCCAGCAGTTTGATAGGCTTGGACTATGGCTACACCTTC
TRBJ1-1 TRBD1 TRBV4-1 few CASSQSGQGNEAFF TGCGCCAGCTCCCAGTCCGGACAGGGAAATGAAGCTTTCTTT
TRBJ2-5 . TRBV25-1 many CASSEGGEETQYF TGTGCCAGCAGTGAGGGAGGAGAAGAGACCCAGTACTTC
TRBJ1-2 . TRBV7-9 many CASSLGAAGYTF TGTGCCAGCAGCTTAGGTGCCGCTGGCTACACCTTC
TRBJ1-2 . TRBV20-1 many CSASYGVNYGYTF TGCAGTGCTAGTTACGGGGTTAACTATGGCTACACCTTC
TRBJ1-4 TRBD1 TRBV7-9 few CASSSPWDSSTNEKLFF TGTGCCAGTAGTAGTCCCTGGGACAGCTCAACTAATGAAAAACTGTTTTTT
TRBJ1-3 . TRBV19 . CASSNTRGIFGNTIYF TGTGCCAGTAGTAACACTCGTGGGATCTTTGGAAACACCATATATTTT
TRBJ2-1 TRBD2 TRBV10-3 . CAISGTGTSGVNEQFF TGTGCCATCAGCGGTACCGGGACTAGCGGGGTCAATGAGCAGTTCTTC